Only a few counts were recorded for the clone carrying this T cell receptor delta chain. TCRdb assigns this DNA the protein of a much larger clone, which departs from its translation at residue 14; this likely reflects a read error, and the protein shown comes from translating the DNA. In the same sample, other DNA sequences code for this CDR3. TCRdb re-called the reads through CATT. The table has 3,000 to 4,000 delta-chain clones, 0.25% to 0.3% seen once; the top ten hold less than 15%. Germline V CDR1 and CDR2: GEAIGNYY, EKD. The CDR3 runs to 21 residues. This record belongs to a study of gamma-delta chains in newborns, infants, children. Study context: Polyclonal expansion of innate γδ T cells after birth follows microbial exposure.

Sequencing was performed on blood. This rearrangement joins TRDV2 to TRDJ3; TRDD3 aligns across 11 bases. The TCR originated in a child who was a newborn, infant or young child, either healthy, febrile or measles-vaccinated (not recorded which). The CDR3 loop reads CACDSAGGYSPSSRDTRQMFF. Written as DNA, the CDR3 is TGTGCCTGTGACTCGGCTGGGGGATACTCACCTAGCTCCCGGGACACCCGACAGATGTTTTTC.